This T cell receptor (beta chain) comes out of a study of blood T cell repertoires in COVID-19. On the study more broadly: Samples of COVID-19 (acute and convalescent) were obtained from the United States, Italy and Spain. Sources were T cells, B-cell-depleted T cells, or PBMCs; the material itself was cDNA or gDNA.

Germline CDR1 reads LNHDA; CDR2 reads SQIVND (reference sequence). Trimming took off 5 bases at V and 8 bases at J, with 19 bases between the two ends. The CDR3 has 16 amino acids. The assay was immunoSEQ multiplex PCR, and TCRdb's table has in-frame clones only and misses some. This sample has 120,000 to 150,000 clones, with 80% to 90% found just once. This clone was recorded only once. This chain links TRBV19 with TRBJ1-6; D is perhaps TRBD1 (5 bases). This sequence was found in a man in his sixties with active or convalescent COVID-19. Sequenced material: peripheral blood. The DNA of the CDR3 is TGTGCCAGTAGTTTTTTCCCCCGGGGGACGGATTCACCCCTCCACTTT. Protein product: CASSFFPRGTDSPLHF.